The TCR beta chain described here comes from a study of blood T cell repertoires in COVID-19. Study context: There were acute and convalescent COVID-19 samples, and they came from the United States, Italy and Spain. In each case, the material was cDNA or gDNA derived from T cells, B-cell-depleted T cells, or PBMCs.

Per the original data handling: Amplified reference gene primers provided the basis for estimating nucleated cell counts. Clones were sequenced by immunoSEQ multiplex PCR, and TCRdb holds only the in-frame ones, with some missing. The D gene and trimming were derived from the DNA, and the V and J assignments and clone size from that table. Here the sample spans some 200,000 clones, just under 90% being singletons. The germline V and J ends were trimmed by 3 bases and 0 bases, with 12 bases remaining between them. This CDR3 spans 16 amino acids. Germline V gene sequence: CDR1 LNHDA, CDR2 SQIVND (reference sequence).

The chain recombines TRBV19 with TRBJ1-3; the D is unclear. The sequence came from a woman aged 18-29 years who had recovered from COVID-19. Sequencing was done on a sample of peripheral blood. CDR3 amino acids: CASSMSGFYSGNTIYF. The CDR3 DNA reads as TGTGCCAGTAGTATGTCGGGATTCTACTCTGGAAACACCATATATTTT.